Shown below are 30 T cell receptor beta chains from a single sample sequenced in a study of shared clonotypes between healthy human individuals. Some clones are missing from TCRdb's copy, which holds only in-frame ones; the method was immunoSEQ multiplex PCR. The sample includes 2 million to 2.5 million clones, 85% to 95% of them seen just once. Material for sequencing was naive CD4+ T cells from PBMCs. As for subset: CD45RA+ positively selected. Source of these receptors: a man between 18 and 29 years old in good health. Some clones in this sample may be carry-over from other donors' samples.

The V call is TRBV30, the J call TRBJ2-1; maybe TRBD1 (7 bases). V shed 5 bases and J shed 15 bases, with 14 bases lying between them. The CDR3 runs 10 residues. Germline CDR1 reads GTSNPN; CDR2 reads SVGIG (reference sequence). The CDR3 DNA reads as TGTGCCTGGGGCGGGACAGCTTTGTTCTTC. Amino acid sequence: CAWGGTALFF.

This clone has only one observation. V usage is TRBV6-4 and J usage is TRBJ2-7, with TRBD1 matching 7 bases. The CDR3 is made up of 13 amino acids. The germline gives CDR1 MRHNA, CDR2 SNTAGT. The ends lost 6 bases at V and 6 bases at J; junction bases unmatched: 8. CDR3 residues: CASSTRQGGEQYF. In DNA form, the CDR3 reads TGTGCCAGCAGCACTAGACAGGGTGGCGAGCAGTACTTC.

This clone was recorded once. Other nucleotide sequences from this sample produce the same CDR3. J is TRBJ1-4 and V is TRBV28, with D unclear. This CDR3 is 13 amino acids long. Germline V gives CDR1 MDHEN, CDR2 SYDVKM. The V gene lost 4 bases and the J gene lost 2 bases, with 5 bases spanning the gap. The CDR3, as DNA: TGTGCCAGCAGTTCGGGGACTAATGAAAAACTGTTTTTT. Protein: CASSSGTNEKLFF.

This clone has only one observation. V and J are TRBV5-1 and TRBJ2-5; D is ambiguous. V was shortened by 0 bases and J by 6 bases, with 12 bases between the two germline ends. Germline V gene lookup returns CDR1 SGHRS and CDR2 YFSETQ. The CDR3 consists of 14 residues. The CDR3 DNA follows: TGCGCCAGCAGCTTGGAACAAGGACGGAAGACCCAGTACTTC. Protein sequence: CASSLEQGRKTQYF.

This sequence joins TRBV28 and TRBJ2-1; no clear D. Germline assignment: CDR1 MDHEN and CDR2 SYDVKM. CDR3 length equals 12 residues. V shed 7 bases and J shed 7 bases, with 11 bases lying between them. CDR3 coding DNA: TGTGCCAGCAAGGAATTGGCAAATGAGCAGTTCTTC. Amino acids: CASKELANEQFF.

The chain combines TRBV28 with TRBJ2-2; 8 nucleotides line up with TRBD1. J lost 8 bases, V lost 2 bases, and 1 base had no gene match. The CDR3 runs 13 residues. The germline V gene encodes CDR1 MDHEN and CDR2 SYDVKM. CDR3 coding DNA: TGTGCCAGCAGTTTAGGGGACAGGGGGGAGCTGTTTTTT. Amino acids: CASSLGDRGELFF.

This clone has more than one count but fewer than ten. This same CDR3 is encoded by further DNA sequences in the sample. The rearrangement uses TRBV18 and TRBJ2-2; 10 nucleotides match TRBD1. Germline V gene lookup returns CDR1 KGHSH and CDR2 LQKENI. Unmatched junction bases numbered 4, after V lost 3 bases and J lost 3 bases. The CDR3 is 16 amino acids. Here the CDR3 DNA reads TGTGCCAGCTCACCCCGACAGGGGGCGGACACCGGGGAGCTGTTTTTT. Its translation is CASSPRQGADTGELFF.

This chain connects TRBV19 to TRBJ2-2; 8 bases align to TRBD1. Germline CDR1 LNHDA, CDR2 SQIVND (reference sequence). Germline trimming cut 5 bases from V and 3 bases from J; bases unmatched to any gene: 8. This CDR3 is built from 16 residues. The CDR3 DNA reads as TGTGCCAGTAGTCCCGGGGACAGGAGAGACACCGGGGAGCTGTTTTTT. Amino acid sequence: CASSPGDRRDTGELFF.

Here the CDR3 reads CSARGASFQYF. CDR3 sequence (DNA): TGCAGTGCTAGAGGGGCTTCCTTTCAGTACTTC. The chain combines TRBV20-1 with TRBJ2-7; the D is unclear. This CDR3 contains 11 residues. Germline lookup yields CDR1 DFQATT and CDR2 SNEGSKA (reference sequence). Trimming took 1 base from V and 10 from J, leaving 11 bases between them.

This chain joins TRBV28 and TRBJ2-7; 7 bases fit TRBD1. V shed 5 bases and J 2 bases; nucleotides not matched to a gene: 9. The CDR3 covers 15 residues. Germline CDR1 is MDHEN and CDR2 is SYDVKM. CDR3 nucleotides: TGTGCCAGCAGTATATCACAGGGGCTTGCCTACGAGCAGTACTTC. Protein sequence: CASSISQGLAYEQYF.

V usage is TRBV5-1 and J usage is TRBJ2-1, with D perhaps matching TRBD2 (6 bases). The germline V gene has CDR1 SGHRS and CDR2 YFSETQ. V lost 0 bases, J lost 2 bases, and 12 bases lay in between. This CDR3 comprises 16 residues. The CDR3 DNA reads TGCGCCAGCAGCTTGGAGGCGGGGAGTCCCTACAATGAGCAGTTCTTC. Encoded protein: CASSLEAGSPYNEQFF.

CDR3 protein: CASSLAGPHNEQFF. The DNA of the CDR3 is TGTGCCAGCAGCCTGGCGGGACCCCACAATGAGCAGTTCTTC. V is TRBV5-5 and J is TRBJ2-1; perhaps TRBD2 as D (6 bases). Germline CDR1 reads SGHKS; CDR2 reads YYEKEE (reference sequence). There are 14 residues in the CDR3. V was shortened by 4 bases and J by 5 bases, with 13 bases between the two germline ends.

The chain joins TRBV5-1 to TRBJ2-1; 10 bases line up with TRBD2. Unmatched junction bases numbered 9, after V lost 2 bases and J lost 7 bases. The germline gives CDR1 SGHRS, CDR2 YFSETQ. This CDR3 contains 16 residues. The CDR3 is CASSFGSSGSVNEQFF. In DNA, the CDR3 is TGCGCCAGCAGCTTTGGTTCTAGCGGGAGTGTTAATGAGCAGTTCTTC.

Comments on this clone: This same CDR3 is encoded by further DNA sequences in the sample. The rearrangement joins TRBV18 to TRBJ2-3; tentative D call: TRBD1 (5 bases). The CDR3 extends over 15 amino acids. CDR1 and CDR2 (germline): KGHSH, LQKENI. The V end was cut by 1 base, the J end by 0 bases, with 8 bases between. DNA of the CDR3: TGTGCCAGCTCACCACGAACAGGAAGCACAGATACGCAGTATTTT. It specifies CASSPRTGSTDTQYF.

The rearrangement joins TRBV18 to TRBJ2-3; D is undetermined. CDR1 is KGHSH and CDR2 is LQKENI in the germline V gene. V dropped 0 bases and J dropped 3 bases, with 10 bases sitting between them. This CDR3 comprises 15 residues. The CDR3 sequence is CASSPPAVMTDTQYF. Here the CDR3 DNA reads TGTGCCAGCTCACCACCCGCAGTAATGACAGATACGCAGTATTTT.

This clone was recorded a few times. This sample includes further DNA sequences coding for the same CDR3. The CDR3, as DNA: TGTGCCAGCAGCTCCATTTATGGCTACACCTTC. Its translation is CASSSIYGYTF. This chain joins TRBV5-4 and TRBJ1-2; no definite D call. Trimming removed 3 bases from V and 5 bases from J, with 5 bases in between. The germline gives CDR1 SGHNT, CDR2 YYREEE (reference sequence). The CDR3 spans 11 residues.

V gene TRBV4-1 combines with J gene TRBJ1-5; D unresolved. The V and J ends lost 1 base and 4 bases respectively, with 8 bases between them. CDR3 length: 14 residues. Germline V gene lookup returns CDR1 MGHRA and CDR2 YSYEKL. In DNA, the CDR3 is TGCGCCAGCAGCCAAGCAGACATTAATCAGCCCCAGCATTTT. As protein: CASSQADINQPQHF.

The V gene is TRBV5-4, the J gene TRBJ2-1, with 9 bases aligning to TRBD2. The CDR3 consists of 14 residues. V was clipped by 3 bases and J by 8 bases; unmatched bases: 6. Germline lookup yields CDR1 SGHNT and CDR2 YYREEE (reference sequence). CDR3 region: CASSSTGTSYEQFF. The CDR3 DNA reads as TGTGCCAGCAGCTCCACCGGGACTAGCTATGAGCAGTTCTTC.

The chain employs TRBV28 and TRBJ1-2, with D possibly TRBD1 on 5 matching bases. V was pared by 2 bases and J by 1 base, with 17 bases between. Germline values: CDR1 MDHEN, CDR2 SYDVKM. The CDR3 sequence is 17 residues long. The chain's CDR3 is CASSLEVGRAINYGYTF. In DNA, the CDR3 is TGTGCCAGCAGTTTAGAGGTCGGCAGGGCCATTAACTATGGCTACACCTTC.

The gene calls are TRBV11-3 and TRBJ2-2; unclear D gene. Germline CDR1 reads SGHNT; CDR2 reads YENEEA. The CDR3 consists of 13 residues. V lost 5 bases, J lost 6 bases, and 10 bases lay in between. CDR3 sequence (DNA): TGTGCCAGCAGCCTTTACCCCGCCGGGGAGCTGTTTTTT. It translates to CASSLYPAGELFF.

J is TRBJ1-2 and V is TRBV10-3, with TRBD1 identical over 8 bases. The germline V gene has CDR1 ENHRY and CDR2 SYGVKD. This CDR3 comprises 16 residues. After removal of 0 bases from V and 7 bases from J, the junction contained 10 bases not matched to a gene. Written as DNA, the CDR3 is TGTGCCATCAGTGAGTCGTTAGGACAGGGTATTGGTGGCTACACCTTC. Its protein product is CAISESLGQGIGGYTF.

This clone was counted once. V is TRBV2 and J is TRBJ1-5; TRBD1 is a possible D gene (5 bases). This CDR3 comprises 15 residues. The germline V and J ends were trimmed by 7 bases and 0 bases, with 13 bases remaining between them. Germline V gene data show CDR1 as SNHLY and CDR2 as FYNNEI. The CDR3 DNA reads as TGTGCCAGCAACTTGGTCAGGGATAGCAATCAGCCCCAGCATTTT. The encoded protein is CASNLVRDSNQPQHF.

This chain uses TRBV18 with TRBJ2-5; D possibly corresponds to TRBD1 (6 bases). The CDR3 is 13 residues long. The V end lost 3 bases, the J end lost 5 bases, and 10 bases lay between the germline ends. Germline CDR1 is KGHSH and CDR2 is LQKENI. The CDR3 coding sequence is TGTGCCAGCTCACCGGACAGAGGGGAGACCCAGTACTTC. This codes for CASSPDRGETQYF.

This clone was observed once. The rearrangement joins TRBV7-9 to TRBJ2-1, with TRBD2 identical over 7 bases. The CDR3 has 13 residues. Losses at the gene ends were 6 bases for V and 8 bases for J; bases not matched to a gene: 7. Germline-derived CDR1 and CDR2 are SEHNR and FQNEAQ (reference sequence). The CDR3: CASSPRTRYEQFF. CDR3 nucleotide sequence: TGTGCCAGCAGTCCTAGGACTAGATATGAGCAGTTCTTC.

As concerns this clone: No DNA is shown, since the ends of the CDR3 on it are uncertain; the CDR3 is the one TCRdb lists. The chain joins TRBV5-8 to TRBJ2-7. The CDR3 length equals 17 residues, ends included. The germline gives CDR1 SGHTS, CDR2 YDEGEE. CDR3 amino acids: CASSGMWQYFGLSEQYF.

This chain connects TRBV18 to TRBJ1-2, with D uncertain. Germline V gene data show CDR1 as KGHSH and CDR2 as LQKENI. V was trimmed by 3 bases and J by 8 bases, leaving 16 bases between them. This CDR3 has 14 amino acids. CDR3 sequence: CASSPSGAVDGYTF. CDR3 nucleotide sequence: TGTGCCAGCTCACCGTCGGGCGCCGTCGACGGCTACACCTTC. Full variable domain (rest looked up from reference TRBV18 and TRBJ1-2): NAGVMQNPRHLVRRRGQEARLRCSPMKGHSHVYWYRQLPEEGLKFMVYLQKENIIDESGMPKERFSAEFPKEGPSILRIQQVVRGDSAAYFCASSPSGAVDGYTFGSGTRLTVV.

The chain is built from TRBV5-1 and TRBJ2-7; TRBD2 is a possible D gene (6 bases). Between the trimmed V and J ends, which lost 5 bases and 3 bases, there was a span of 12 bases. The CDR3 covers 13 residues. Germline lookup yields CDR1 SGHRS and CDR2 YFSETQ. CDR3 nucleotides: TGCGCCAGCAGACCGGGGGTTCTCTACGAGCAGTACTTC. Encoded protein: CASRPGVLYEQYF.

This sequence joins TRBV9 and TRBJ2-4; perhaps TRBD1 as D (5 bases). The germline CDR1 and CDR2 sequences are SGDLS and YYNGEE. V lost 4 bases and J 7 bases, leaving 15 bases between the germline ends. The CDR3 extends over 14 amino acids. The CDR3 region has the DNA TGTGCCAGCAGCTTCGGGCCCCCAGGGAACATTCAGTACTTC. Protein product: CASSFGPPGNIQYF.

The chain is built from TRBV11-2 and TRBJ1-3; D is perhaps TRBD1 (6 bases). Germline values: CDR1 SGHAT, CDR2 FQNNGV. Deletions cut 2 bases from V and 2 bases from J, with 19 bases between. The CDR3 runs to 18 residues. CDR3 sequence: CASSLMGFRGAPGNTIYF. For the CDR3, the DNA is TGTGCCAGCAGCTTAATGGGATTTCGGGGGGCTCCTGGAAACACCATATATTTT. The full variable domain, its missing parts supplied by reference TRBV11-2 and TRBJ1-3, is EAGVAQSPRYKIIEKRQSVAFWCNPISGHATLYWYQQILGQGPKLLIQFQNNGVVDDSQLPKDRFSAERLKGVDSTLKIQPAKLEDSAVYLCASSLMGFRGAPGNTIYFGEGSWLTVV.

The chain couples TRBV5-1 to TRBJ1-2, with 7 bases identical to TRBD1. In germline, CDR1 is SGHRS, CDR2 YFSETQ. V dropped 3 bases and J dropped 5; count of bases not matched to a gene: 7. This CDR3 has 14 amino acids. The CDR3 coding sequence is TGCGCCAGCAGCTCGCCAGGGACAGAGTATGGCTACACCTTC. It is translated as CASSSPGTEYGYTF.